Shown below are 6 T cell receptor beta chains from a single sample sequenced in a study of blood T cell repertoires in COVID-19. Sequencing used immunoSEQ multiplex PCR; TCRdb keeps in-frame clones, though not all of them. The sample records 100,000 to 150,000 clones, roughly 90% being singletons. Source material: PBMCs or T cells enriched from blood (not recorded which). The origin of the receptors is a woman in her fifties or sixties who had recovered from COVID-19.

This chain links TRBV18 with TRBJ1-5; a weak D match, TRBD1 (5 bases). In germline, CDR1 is KGHSH, CDR2 LQKENI. Trimming shortened V by 3 bases and J by 3 bases, and 6 bases separated the two germline ends. CDR3 length: 13 residues. Written as DNA, the CDR3 is TGTGCCAGCTCACCCGGACACAATCAGCCCCAGCATTTT. Its translation is CASSPGHNQPQHF.

V usage is TRBV12-3 or TRBV12-4 and J usage is TRBJ2-7; TRBD1 matches at 7 bases. V lost 4 bases, J lost 9 bases, and 9 bases stayed unmatched. CDR3 size: 13 residues. CDR3 bases: TGTGCCAGCAGTTCGGGGACAGATCCGGGGCAGTACTTC. Translating gives CASSSGTDPGQYF.

The chain combines TRBV4-1 with TRBJ1-1; no definite D call. The CDR3 is 15 amino acids. Trimming shortened V by 0 bases and J by 4 bases, and 12 bases separated the two germline ends. Germline lookup yields CDR1 MGHRA and CDR2 YSYEKL. CDR3 protein: CASSQDGQIGTEAFF. Written as DNA, the CDR3 is TGCGCCAGCAGCCAAGATGGCCAGATTGGCACTGAAGCTTTCTTT.

In this sample, this clone turned up once. The chain combines TRBV27 with TRBJ1-5, with D tentatively TRBD1 (5 bases). The CDR3 runs 16 residues. Germline V gene sequence: CDR1 MNHEY, CDR2 SMNVEV (reference sequence). V gave up 1 base and J gave up 0 bases, with 10 bases separating them. CDR3: CASSLFGAVSNQPQHF. CDR3 nucleotides: TGTGCCAGCAGTTTATTTGGGGCTGTTAGCAATCAGCCCCAGCATTTT.

This chain uses TRBV10-3 with TRBJ2-2, with 7 bases identical to TRBD1. J gave up 3 bases and V 7 bases, and 8 bases lay outside the gene matches. This CDR3 is 15 amino acids long. Germline-derived CDR1 and CDR2 are ENHRY and SYGVKD. In DNA form, the CDR3 reads TGTGCCATCAAAAAGGGGGCTAGGTACACCGGGGAGCTGTTTTTT. Translation gives CAIKKGARYTGELFF.

In its sample, this clone was seen once. V and J are TRBV5-1 and TRBJ1-5; D perhaps matches TRBD1 (5 bases). Germline loops: CDR1 SGHRS, CDR2 YFSETQ. This CDR3 is 15 amino acids long. V lost 0 bases and J 4 bases, leaving 11 bases between the germline ends. CDR3 amino acids: CASSLDGAGNQPQHF. CDR3 sequence (DNA): TGCGCCAGCAGCTTGGATGGGGCAGGGAATCAGCCCCAGCATTTT.